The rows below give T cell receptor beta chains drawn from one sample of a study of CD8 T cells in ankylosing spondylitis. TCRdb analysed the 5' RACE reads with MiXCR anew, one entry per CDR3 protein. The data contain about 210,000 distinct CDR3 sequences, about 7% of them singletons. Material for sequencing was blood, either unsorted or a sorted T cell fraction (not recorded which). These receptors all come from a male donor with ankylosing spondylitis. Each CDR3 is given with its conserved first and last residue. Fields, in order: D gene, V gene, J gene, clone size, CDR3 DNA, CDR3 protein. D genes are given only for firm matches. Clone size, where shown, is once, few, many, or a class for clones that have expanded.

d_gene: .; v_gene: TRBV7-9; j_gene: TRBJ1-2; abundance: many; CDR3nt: TGTGCCAGCAGCTTAGGGGGGGCAGGCTATGGCTACACCTTC; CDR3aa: CASSLGGAGYGYTF
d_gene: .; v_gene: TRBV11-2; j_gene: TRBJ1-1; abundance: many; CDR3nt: TGTGCCAGCAGCCTGTGGGGGGGGGGCACTGAAGCTTTCTTT; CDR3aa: CASSLWGGGTEAFF
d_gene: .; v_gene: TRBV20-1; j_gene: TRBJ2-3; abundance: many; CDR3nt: TGCAGTGCTCGCCACTCAGGGTCCCTTCGTAGCGCAGATACGCAGTATTTT; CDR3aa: CSARHSGSLRSADTQYF
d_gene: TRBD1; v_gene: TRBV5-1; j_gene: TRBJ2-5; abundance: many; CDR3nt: TGCGCCAGCAGTCTGGACAGGGGCATGAAGACCCAGTACTTC; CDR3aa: CASSLDRGMKTQYF
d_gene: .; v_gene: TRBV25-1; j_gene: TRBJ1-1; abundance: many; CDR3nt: TGTGCCAGCAGGGGGTCTAGGAACACTGAAGCTTTCTTT; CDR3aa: CASRGSRNTEAFF
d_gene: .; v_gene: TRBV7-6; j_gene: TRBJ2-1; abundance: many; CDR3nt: TGTGCCAGCAGCAATGGGCTAGATAGTGGGAATGAGCAGTTCTTC; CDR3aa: CASSNGLDSGNEQFF
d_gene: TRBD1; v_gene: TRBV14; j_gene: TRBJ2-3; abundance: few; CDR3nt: TGTGCCAGCAGCCATCCCGACAGGGGGCTCTTCACAGATACGCAGTATTTT; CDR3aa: CASSHPDRGLFTDTQYF
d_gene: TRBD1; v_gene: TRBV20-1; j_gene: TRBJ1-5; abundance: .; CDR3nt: TGCAGTGCTAGGACAGGGGAAGATAGCAATCAGCCCCAGCATTTT; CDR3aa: CSARTGEDSNQPQHF
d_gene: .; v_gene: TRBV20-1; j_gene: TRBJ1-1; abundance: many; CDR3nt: TGCAGTGCTAGAGATCTGGTTAGGGGAACAGAAGCTTTCTTT; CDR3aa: CSARDLVRGTEAFF
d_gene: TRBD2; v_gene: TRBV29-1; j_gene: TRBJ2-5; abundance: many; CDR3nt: TGCAGCGCCGGACTAGCGGGGGCCAGGCAAGAGACCCAGTACTTC; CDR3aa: CSAGLAGARQETQYF
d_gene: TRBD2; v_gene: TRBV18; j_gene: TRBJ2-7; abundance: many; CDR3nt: TGTGCCAGCTCACCCGGACTAGCGGAGTCCTACGAGCAGTACTTC; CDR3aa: CASSPGLAESYEQYF
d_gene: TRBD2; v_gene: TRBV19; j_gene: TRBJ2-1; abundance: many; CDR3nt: TGTGCCAGTAGTGACTCACTAGCGGGGGGGTTCTACAATGAGCAGTTCTTC; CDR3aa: CASSDSLAGGFYNEQFF
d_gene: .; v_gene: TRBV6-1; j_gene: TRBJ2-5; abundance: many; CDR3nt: TGTGCCAGCAGCCCTGGGGTAGGGGCGGCCCAGTACTTC; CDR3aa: CASSPGVGAAQYF
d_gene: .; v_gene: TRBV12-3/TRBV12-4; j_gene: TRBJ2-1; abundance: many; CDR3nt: TGTGCCAGCAGCCCTATTACCCCCGGGGAGCAGTTCTTC; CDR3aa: CASSPITPGEQFF
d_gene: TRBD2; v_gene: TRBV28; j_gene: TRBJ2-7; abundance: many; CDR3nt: TGTGCCAGCAGTTCCATAGTAGCGGGAGCGGACTACGAGCAGTACTTC; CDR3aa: CASSSIVAGADYEQYF
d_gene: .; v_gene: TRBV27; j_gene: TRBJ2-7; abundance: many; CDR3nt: TGTGCCAGCAGTTTCGGCAGGTCCTACGAGCAGTACTTC; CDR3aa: CASSFGRSYEQYF
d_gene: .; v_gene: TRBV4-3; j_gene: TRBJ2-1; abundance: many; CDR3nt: TGCGCCAGCAGCCCTATGCAGGGGTGGTACAATGAGCAGTTCTTC; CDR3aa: CASSPMQGWYNEQFF
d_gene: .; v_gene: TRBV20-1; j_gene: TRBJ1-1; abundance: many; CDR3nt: TGCAGTGCTAGAGTCCCACAGGGTGAGAACACTGAAGCTTTCTTT; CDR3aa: CSARVPQGENTEAFF
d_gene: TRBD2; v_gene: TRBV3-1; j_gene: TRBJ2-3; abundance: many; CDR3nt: TGTGCCAGCAGCCAAGATTCAGGACTAGCGGGAGATACGCAGTATTTT; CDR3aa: CASSQDSGLAGDTQYF
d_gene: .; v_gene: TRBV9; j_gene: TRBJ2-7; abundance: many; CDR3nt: TGTGCCAGCAGCCAGGGGGGCCGGCGGGGTGAAGAGCAGTACTTC; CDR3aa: CASSQGGRRGEEQYF
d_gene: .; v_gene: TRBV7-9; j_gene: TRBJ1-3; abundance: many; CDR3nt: TGTGCCAGCAGCTTAGCGCGGGGGGAATCGACTGGAAACACCATATATTTT; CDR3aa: CASSLARGESTGNTIYF
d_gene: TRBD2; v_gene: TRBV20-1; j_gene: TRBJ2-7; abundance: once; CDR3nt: TGCAGTGCTAGGCCCAGCGGGAGCTACGAGCAGTACTTC; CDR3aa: CSARPSGSYEQYF
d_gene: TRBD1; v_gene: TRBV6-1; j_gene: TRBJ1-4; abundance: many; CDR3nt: TGTGCCAGCAGTCGCCCCGGGACAGGGGATGAAAAACTGTTTTTT; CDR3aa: CASSRPGTGDEKLFF
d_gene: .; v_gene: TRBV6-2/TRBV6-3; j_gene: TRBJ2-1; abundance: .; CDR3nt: TGTGCCAGCAGCCGACAGGTAGCCTACAATGAGCAGTTCTTC; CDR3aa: CASSRQVAYNEQFF
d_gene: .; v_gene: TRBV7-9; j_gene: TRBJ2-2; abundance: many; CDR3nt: TGTGCCAGCAGCTGGGGCGGCAAGGTCGCGAACACCGGGGAGCTGTTTTTT; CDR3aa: CASSWGGKVANTGELFF
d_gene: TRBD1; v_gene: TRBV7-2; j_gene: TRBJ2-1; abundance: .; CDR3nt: TGTGCCAGCAGCATTCGGGACAGAATAAATGAGCAGTTCTTC; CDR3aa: CASSIRDRINEQFF
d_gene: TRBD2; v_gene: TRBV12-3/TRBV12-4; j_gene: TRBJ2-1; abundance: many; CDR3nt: TGTGCCAGCAGTCTAGCGGGGACTTACTACAATGAGCAGTTCTTC; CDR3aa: CASSLAGTYYNEQFF
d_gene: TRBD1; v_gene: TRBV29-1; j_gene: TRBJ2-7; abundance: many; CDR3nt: TGCAGCGTTGGGGGGAGGGGACAGGGCGGCGAGCAGTACTTC; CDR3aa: CSVGGRGQGGEQYF
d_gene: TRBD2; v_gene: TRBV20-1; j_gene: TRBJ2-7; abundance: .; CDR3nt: TGCAGTGCTATTCTAGCGGCCTCCTACGAGCAGTACTTC; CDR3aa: CSAILAASYEQYF
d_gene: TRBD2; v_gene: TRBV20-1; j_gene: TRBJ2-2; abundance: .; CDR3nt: TGCAGTGCTAGAGAAGCGGGAGGGAACACCGGGGAGCTGTTTTTT; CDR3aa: CSAREAGGNTGELFF
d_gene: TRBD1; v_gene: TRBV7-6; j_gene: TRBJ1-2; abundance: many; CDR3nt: TGTGCCAGCAGCTTAGAGGTGCAGGGGGCGAATGGCTACACCTTC; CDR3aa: CASSLEVQGANGYTF
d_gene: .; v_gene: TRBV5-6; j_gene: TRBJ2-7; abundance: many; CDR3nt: TGTGCCAGCAGCTTGCCCCAGGGGACTCGTCCGTACGAGCAGTACTTC; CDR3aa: CASSLPQGTRPYEQYF